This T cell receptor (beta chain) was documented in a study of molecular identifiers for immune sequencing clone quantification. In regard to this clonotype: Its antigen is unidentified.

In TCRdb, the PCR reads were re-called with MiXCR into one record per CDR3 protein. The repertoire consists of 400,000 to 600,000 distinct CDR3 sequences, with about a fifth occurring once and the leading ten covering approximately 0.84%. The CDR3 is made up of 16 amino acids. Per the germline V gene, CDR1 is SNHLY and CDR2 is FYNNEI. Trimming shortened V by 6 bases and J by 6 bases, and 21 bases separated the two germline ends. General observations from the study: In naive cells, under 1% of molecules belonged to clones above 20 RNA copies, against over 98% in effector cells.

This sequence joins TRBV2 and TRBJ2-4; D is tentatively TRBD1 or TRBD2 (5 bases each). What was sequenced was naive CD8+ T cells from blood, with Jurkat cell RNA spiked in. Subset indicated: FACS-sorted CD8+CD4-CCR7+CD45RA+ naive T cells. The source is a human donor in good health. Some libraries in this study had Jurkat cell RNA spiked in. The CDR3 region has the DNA TGTGCCAGCAGCCCCGGGGACGGGCCTCCGGTAAACATTCAGTACTTC. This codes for CASSPGDGPPVNIQYF.